This T cell receptor (beta chain) was sequenced during a study of cytomegalovirus exposure and HLA in healthy donors. Study background: Among the approximately 400 donors who were genotyped, around 77% fell in the genetic ancestry cluster that is associated with self-reported Caucasian donors.

The PCR ran on 60 Vbeta and 13 Jbeta primers. Profiled with immunoSEQ multiplex PCR; TCRdb holds only in-frame clones, not every one. The sample contains around 100,000 clones, approximately 76% of which appear only once. The germline V gene has CDR1 MGHRA and CDR2 YSYEKL. Trimming removed 1 base at V and 2 bases at J, with 9 bases between. The CDR3 is 14 residues long. The sequencing sample was made of PBMCs. This chain joins TRBV4-1 and TRBJ2-7, with D perhaps matching TRBD2 (6 bases). The sequence came from a woman aged 55-69 years in good health and CMV-seropositive. CDR3 DNA: TGCGCCAGCAGCCAAGGTCCTAGCGCCTACGAGCAGTACTTC. Amino acids: CASSQGPSAYEQYF.